The present entry profiles one T cell receptor beta chain with its context. Generated by immunoSEQ multiplex PCR, the TCRdb table keeps only in-frame clones and is missing some. The table records approximately 180,000 clones, 70% to 90% of them present only once. These data are taken from a study of blood T cell repertoires in COVID-19. Study in general: Both acute and convalescent COVID-19 samples were obtained from the United States, Italy and Spain.

The CDR3 has 16 amino acids. Trimming cost V 2 bases and J 10 bases; bases outside gene matches: 12. Germline loops: CDR1 KGHSH, CDR2 LQKENI. The TCR was taken from a human donor with active or convalescent COVID-19. The donor label of this sample is uncertain. Material: peripheral blood. The rearrangement uses TRBV18 and TRBJ2-1, with 9 bases fitting TRBD1. CDR3 in amino acids: CASSPEPGQGPGEQFF. In DNA form, the CDR3 reads TGTGCCAGCTCACCAGAACCGGGACAGGGACCTGGGGAGCAGTTCTTC.